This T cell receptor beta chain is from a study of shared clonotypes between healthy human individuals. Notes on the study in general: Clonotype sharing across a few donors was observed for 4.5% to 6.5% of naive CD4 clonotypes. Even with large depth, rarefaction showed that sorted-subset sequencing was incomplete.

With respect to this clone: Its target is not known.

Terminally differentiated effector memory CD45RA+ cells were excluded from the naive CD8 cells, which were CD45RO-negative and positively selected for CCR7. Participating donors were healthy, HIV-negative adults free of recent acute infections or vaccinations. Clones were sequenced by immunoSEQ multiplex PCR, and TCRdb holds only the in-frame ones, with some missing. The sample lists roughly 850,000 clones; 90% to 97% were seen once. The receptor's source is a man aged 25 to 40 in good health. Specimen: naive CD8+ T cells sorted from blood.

CDR3 nucleotide sequence: TGTGCCAGCAGCTTAGTTGTTAATGAAAAACTGTTTTTT. This translates into CASSLVVNEKLFF. The gene calls are TRBV7-9 and TRBJ1-4; no firm D call. This CDR3 has 13 amino acids. V lost 1 base, J lost 4 bases, and 4 bases lay in between. Germline CDR1 reads SEHNR; CDR2 reads FQNEAQ (reference sequence).